The clone carrying this T cell receptor beta chain was recorded at least ten times. CDR1 is SQVTM, CDR2 ANQGSEA, per germline. V was trimmed by 7 bases and J by 1 base, leaving 13 bases between them. The CDR3 is made up of 13 amino acids. The data were obtained in a study of T cells in Graves' hyperthyroidism and ophthalmopathy. The source material, RNA transcripts, was used to amplify TCR beta CDR3 regions. First-round RT-PCR targeting the TCR CDR3 was performed with the HTBI primer set. TCRdb re-analysed the multiplex PCR reads in MiXCR, keeping a single row per CDR3 protein. The table shows some 800,000 distinct CDR3 sequences, with 38% occurring only once.

The genes are TRBV29-1 and TRBJ1-1, with D perhaps matching TRBD1 (5 bases). The clonotype originates from a man aged 18 to 30 with Graves' hyperthyroidism. Sequences were obtained from blood. CDR3 sequence (DNA): TGCAGCGCCTTTGGGACGGCGAACACTGAAGCTTTCTTT. Translated: CSAFGTANTEAFF. The whole variable domain, filled in from reference TRBV29-1 and TRBJ1-1, reads SAVISQKPSRDICQRGTSLTIQCQVDSQVTMMFWYRQQPGQSLTLIATANQGSEATYESGFVIDKFPISRPNLTFSTLTVSNMSPEDSSIYLCSAFGTANTEAFFGQGTRLTVV.